This T cell receptor (beta chain) stems from a study of cytomegalovirus exposure and HLA in healthy donors. The repertoire was sequenced with immunoSEQ multiplex PCR; TCRdb's copy has only in-frame clones and lacks some. The data contain under 150,000 clones, around nine tenths of them singletons. This CDR3 contains 17 residues. V dropped 0 bases and J dropped 3; count of bases not matched to a gene: 6. Looked up from germline, CDR1 is MGHDK and CDR2 is SYGVNS. This sequence joins TRBV25-1 and TRBJ2-3, with 10 bases aligning to TRBD2. Sequencing used PBMCs. The TCR was taken from a man aged 18 to 30 in good health and CMV-seropositive. The CDR3: CASSEYNIAGGTDTQYF. CDR3 sequence (DNA): TGTGCCAGCAGTGAATATAATATAGCGGGAGGTACAGATACGCAGTATTTT.